This T cell receptor (beta chain) came from a study of tumor and adjacent non-tumor tissue in lung cancer. Losses at the gene ends were 3 bases for V and 4 bases for J; bases not matched to a gene: 10. There are 15 residues in the CDR3. Germline lookup yields CDR1 DFQATT and CDR2 SNEGSKA (reference sequence). This clonotype was detected ten times or more. No cell sorting was done before RNA was extracted from the tissue. The normal lung tissue was taken more than 3 cm from the tumor edge. A modified ARM-PCR protocol with three rounds of nested PCR amplified TCRbeta. TCRdb re-analysed the multiplex PCR reads in MiXCR, keeping a single row per CDR3 protein. Among 81,000 or so distinct CDR3 sequences, approximately 81% were seen once, and the ten largest hold about 51%.

The sample taken for sequencing was distant non-tumor lung tissue. This receptor was obtained from a man in his 60s with non-small cell lung cancer. This chain connects TRBV20-1 to TRBJ2-3, with TRBD1 identical over 7 bases. CDR3 nucleotides: TGCAGTGCTAGCCGGCCAGACAGGGCGGCAGATACGCAGTATTTT. This sequence encodes CSASRPDRAADTQYF.